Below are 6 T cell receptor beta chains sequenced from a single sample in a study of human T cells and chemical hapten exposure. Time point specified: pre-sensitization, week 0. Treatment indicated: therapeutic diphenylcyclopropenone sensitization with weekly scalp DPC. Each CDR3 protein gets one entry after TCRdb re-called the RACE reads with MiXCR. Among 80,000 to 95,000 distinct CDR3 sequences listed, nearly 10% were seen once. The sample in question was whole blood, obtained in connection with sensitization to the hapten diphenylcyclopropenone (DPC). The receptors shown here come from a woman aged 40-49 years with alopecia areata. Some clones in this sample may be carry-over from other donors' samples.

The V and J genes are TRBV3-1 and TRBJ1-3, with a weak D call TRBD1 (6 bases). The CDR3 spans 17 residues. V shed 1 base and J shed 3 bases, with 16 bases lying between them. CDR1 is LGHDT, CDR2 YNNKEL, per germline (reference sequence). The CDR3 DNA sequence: TGTGCCAGCAGCCAAGGCCCCACAGGGTACGATGGAAACACCATATATTTT. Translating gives CASSQGPTGYDGNTIYF.

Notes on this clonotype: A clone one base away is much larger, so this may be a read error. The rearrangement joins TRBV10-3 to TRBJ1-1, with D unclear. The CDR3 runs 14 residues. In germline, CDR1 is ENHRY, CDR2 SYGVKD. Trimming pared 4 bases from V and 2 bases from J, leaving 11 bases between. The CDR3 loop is CAISGAGYNTEAFF. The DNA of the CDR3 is TGTGCCATCAGTGGAGCAGGCTACAACACTGAAGCTTTCTTT.

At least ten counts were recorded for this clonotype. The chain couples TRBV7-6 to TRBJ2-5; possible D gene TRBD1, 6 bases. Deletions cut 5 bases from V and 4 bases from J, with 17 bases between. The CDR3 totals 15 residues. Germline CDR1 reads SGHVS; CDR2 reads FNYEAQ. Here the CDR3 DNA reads TGTGCCAGCAGCGACGGGTTGGGGGCCCCAGAGACCCAGTACTTC. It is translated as CASSDGLGAPETQYF.

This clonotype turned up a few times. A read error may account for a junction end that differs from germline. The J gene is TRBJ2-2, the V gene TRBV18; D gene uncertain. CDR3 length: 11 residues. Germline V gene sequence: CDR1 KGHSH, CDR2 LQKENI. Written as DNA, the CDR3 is TGTGCCAGCTCACTCACCGTGGAGCTGTTTTTT. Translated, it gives CASSLTVELFF.

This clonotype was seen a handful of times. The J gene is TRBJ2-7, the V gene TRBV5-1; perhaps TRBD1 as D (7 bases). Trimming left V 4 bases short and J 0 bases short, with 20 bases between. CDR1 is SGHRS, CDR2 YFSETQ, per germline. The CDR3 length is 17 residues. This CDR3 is CASSRVPAGGGSYEQYF. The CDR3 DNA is TGCGCCAGCAGCCGAGTTCCCGCAGGGGGAGGCTCCTACGAGCAGTACTTC.

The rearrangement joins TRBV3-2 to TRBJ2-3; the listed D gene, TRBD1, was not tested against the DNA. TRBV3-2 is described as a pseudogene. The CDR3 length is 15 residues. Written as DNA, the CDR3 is TGTGCCAGCAGTCCCCCGAGGGATAGCACAGATACGCAGTATTTT. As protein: CASSPPRDSTDTQYF.